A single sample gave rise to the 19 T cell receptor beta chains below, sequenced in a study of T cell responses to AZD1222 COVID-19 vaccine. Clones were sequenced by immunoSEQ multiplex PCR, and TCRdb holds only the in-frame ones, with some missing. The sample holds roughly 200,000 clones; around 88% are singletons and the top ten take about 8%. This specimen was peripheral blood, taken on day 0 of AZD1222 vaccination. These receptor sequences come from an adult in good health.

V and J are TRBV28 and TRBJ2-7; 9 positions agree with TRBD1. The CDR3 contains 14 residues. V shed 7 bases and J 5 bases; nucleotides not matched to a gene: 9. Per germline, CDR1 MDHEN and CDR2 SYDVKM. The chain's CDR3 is CASKHSGTGHEQYF. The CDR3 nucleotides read TGTGCCAGCAAACATTCCGGGACAGGGCACGAGCAGTACTTC.

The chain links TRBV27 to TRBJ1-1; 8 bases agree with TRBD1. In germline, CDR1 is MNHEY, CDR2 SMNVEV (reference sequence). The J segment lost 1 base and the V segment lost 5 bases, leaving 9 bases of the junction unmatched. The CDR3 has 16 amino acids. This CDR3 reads CASSPSRQGRNTEAFF. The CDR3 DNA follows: TGTGCCAGCAGTCCGTCGCGACAGGGGAGGAACACTGAAGCTTTCTTT.

In DNA, the CDR3 is TGTGCCAGCAAATTACCCAAGGGGGACGAGCAGTACTTC. This encodes CASKLPKGDEQYF. This chain joins TRBV12-3 or TRBV12-4 and TRBJ2-7; possible D gene TRBD1, 6 bases. The CDR3 runs to 13 residues. V was cut by 7 bases and J by 5 bases, with 15 bases left in between.

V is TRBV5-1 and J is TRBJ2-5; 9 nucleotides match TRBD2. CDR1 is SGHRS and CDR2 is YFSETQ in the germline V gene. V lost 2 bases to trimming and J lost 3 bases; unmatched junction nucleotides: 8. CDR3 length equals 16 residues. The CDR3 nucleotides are TGCGCCAGCAGCTTAGGGGCGGGGGGGCCGGAAGAGACCCAGTACTTC. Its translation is CASSLGAGGPEETQYF.

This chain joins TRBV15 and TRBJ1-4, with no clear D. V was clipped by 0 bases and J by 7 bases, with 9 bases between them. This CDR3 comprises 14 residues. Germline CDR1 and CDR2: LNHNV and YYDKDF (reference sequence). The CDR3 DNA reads TGTGCCACCAGCAGAGAGCAATTTAGTGAAAAACTGTTTTTT. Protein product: CATSREQFSEKLFF.

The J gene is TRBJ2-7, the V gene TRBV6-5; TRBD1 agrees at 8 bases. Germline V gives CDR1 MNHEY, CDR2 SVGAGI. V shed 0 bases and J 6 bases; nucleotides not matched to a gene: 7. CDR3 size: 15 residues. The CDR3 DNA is TGTGCCAGCAGTTACTCGATGGCAGGGGGCCCCGAGCAGTACTTC. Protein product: CASSYSMAGGPEQYF.

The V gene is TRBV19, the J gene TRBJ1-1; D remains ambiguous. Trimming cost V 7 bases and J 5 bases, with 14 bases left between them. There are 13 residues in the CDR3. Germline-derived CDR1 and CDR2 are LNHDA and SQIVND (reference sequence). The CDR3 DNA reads TGTGCCAGTATGACGTGGCGGGCGACTGAAGCTTTCTTT. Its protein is CASMTWRATEAFF. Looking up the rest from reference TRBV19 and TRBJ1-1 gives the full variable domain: DGGITQSPKYLFRKEGQNVTLSCEQNLNHDAMYWYRQDPGQGLRLIYYSQIVNDFQKGDIAEGYSVSREKKESFPLTVTSAQKNPTAFYLCASMTWRATEAFFGQGTRLTVV.

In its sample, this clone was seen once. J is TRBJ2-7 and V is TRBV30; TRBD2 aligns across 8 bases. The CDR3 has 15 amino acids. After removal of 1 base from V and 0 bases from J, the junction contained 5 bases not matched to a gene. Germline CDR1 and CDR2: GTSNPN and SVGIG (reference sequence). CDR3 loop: CAWSGAGALSYEQYF. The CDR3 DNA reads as TGTGCCTGGAGTGGAGCGGGGGCCCTCTCCTACGAGCAGTACTTC.

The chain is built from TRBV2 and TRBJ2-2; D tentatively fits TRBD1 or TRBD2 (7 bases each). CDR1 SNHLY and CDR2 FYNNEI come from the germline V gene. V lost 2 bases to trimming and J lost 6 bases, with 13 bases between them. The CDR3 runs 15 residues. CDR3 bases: TGTGCCAGCAGTGAACGGCAGGGGGGGTCCGGGGAGCTGTTTTTT. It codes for CASSERQGGSGELFF. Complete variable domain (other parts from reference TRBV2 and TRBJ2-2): EPEVTQTPSHQVTQMGQEVILRCVPISNHLYFYWYRQILGQKVEFLVSFYNNEISEKSEIFDDQFSVERPDGSNFTLKIRSTKLEDSAMYFCASSERQGGSGELFFGEGSRLTVL.

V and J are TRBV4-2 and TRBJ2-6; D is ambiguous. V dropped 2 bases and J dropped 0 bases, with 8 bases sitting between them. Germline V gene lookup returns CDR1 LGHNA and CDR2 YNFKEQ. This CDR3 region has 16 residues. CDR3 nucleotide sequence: TGTGCCAGCAGCCAAAGACGCAGCTCTGGGGCCAACGTCCTGACTTTC. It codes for CASSQRRSSGANVLTF.

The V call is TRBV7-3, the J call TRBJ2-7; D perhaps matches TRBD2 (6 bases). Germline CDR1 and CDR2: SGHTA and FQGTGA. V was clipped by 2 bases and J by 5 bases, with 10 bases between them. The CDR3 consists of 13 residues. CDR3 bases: TGTGCCAGCAGCTTAGCGGGGTCCGACGAGCAGTACTTC. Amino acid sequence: CASSLAGSDEQYF.

The CDR3 region has the DNA TGTGCCAGTAGTATCTTACCCGGGGGCACCGGGGAGCTGTTTTTT. Translating it yields CASSILPGGTGELFF. J is TRBJ2-2 and V is TRBV19; maybe TRBD2 (6 bases). Germline assignment: CDR1 LNHDA and CDR2 SQIVND (reference sequence). The CDR3 runs to 15 residues. V lost 3 bases to trimming and J lost 4 bases, with 12 bases between them.

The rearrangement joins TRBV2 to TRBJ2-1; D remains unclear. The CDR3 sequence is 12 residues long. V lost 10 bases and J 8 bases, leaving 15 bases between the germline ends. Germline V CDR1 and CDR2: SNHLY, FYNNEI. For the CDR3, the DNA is TGTGCCACCTCCTTCGGTCAATATGAGCAGTTCTTC. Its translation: CATSFGQYEQFF.

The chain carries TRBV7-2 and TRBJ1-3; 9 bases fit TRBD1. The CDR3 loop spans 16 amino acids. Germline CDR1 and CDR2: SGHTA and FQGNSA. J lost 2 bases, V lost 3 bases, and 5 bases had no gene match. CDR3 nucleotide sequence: TGTGCCAGCAGCTTGGGGACAGGGCGAACTGGAAACACCATATATTTT. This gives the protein CASSLGTGRTGNTIYF.

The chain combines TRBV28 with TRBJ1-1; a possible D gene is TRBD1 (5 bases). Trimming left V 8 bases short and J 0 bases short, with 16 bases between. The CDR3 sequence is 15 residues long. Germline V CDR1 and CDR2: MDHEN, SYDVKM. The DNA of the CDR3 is TGTGCCAGCCACGTCCGGGGGGGTATGAACACTGAAGCTTTCTTT. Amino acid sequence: CASHVRGGMNTEAFF.

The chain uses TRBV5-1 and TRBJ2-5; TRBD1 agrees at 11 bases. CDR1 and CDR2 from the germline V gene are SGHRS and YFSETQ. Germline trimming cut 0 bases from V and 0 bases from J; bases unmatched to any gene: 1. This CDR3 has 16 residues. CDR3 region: CASSLGTGGDQETQYF. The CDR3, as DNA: TGCGCCAGCAGCTTGGGGACAGGGGGCGACCAAGAGACCCAGTACTTC.

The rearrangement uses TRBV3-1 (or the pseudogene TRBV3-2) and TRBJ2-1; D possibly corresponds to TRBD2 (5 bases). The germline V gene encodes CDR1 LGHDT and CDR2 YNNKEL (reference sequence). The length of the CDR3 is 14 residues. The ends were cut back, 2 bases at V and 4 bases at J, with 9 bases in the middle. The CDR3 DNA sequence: TGTGCCAGCAGCCAACTAGGCGGGTACAATGAGCAGTTCTTC. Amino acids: CASSQLGGYNEQFF.

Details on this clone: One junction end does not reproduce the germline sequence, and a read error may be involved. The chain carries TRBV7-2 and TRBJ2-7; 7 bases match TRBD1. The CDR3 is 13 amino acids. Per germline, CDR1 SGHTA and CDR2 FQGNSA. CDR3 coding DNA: TGTGCCAGCGGCCCCGGGACAGCTAAAGAGGAGTTCTTC. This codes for CASGPGTAKEEFF.

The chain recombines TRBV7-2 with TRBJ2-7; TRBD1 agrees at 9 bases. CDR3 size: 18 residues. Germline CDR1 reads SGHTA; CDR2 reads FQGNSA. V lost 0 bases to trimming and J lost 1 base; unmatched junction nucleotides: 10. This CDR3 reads CASSLASGTGLQSYEQYF. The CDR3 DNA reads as TGTGCCAGCAGCTTAGCGTCAGGGACAGGGCTCCAATCCTACGAGCAGTACTTC. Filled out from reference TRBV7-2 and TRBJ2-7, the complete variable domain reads GAGVSQSPSNKVTEKGKDVELRCDPISGHTALYWYRQSLGQGLEFLIYFQGNSAPDKSGLPSDRFSAERTGGSVSTLTIQRTQQEDSAVYLCASSLASGTGLQSYEQYFGPGTRLTVT.